This T cell receptor (beta chain) was retrieved from a study of CD8 T cells in ankylosing spondylitis. General study points: Disease-linked clones reportedly showed significant enrichment in matched ankylosing spondylitis synovial fluid. For ankylosing spondylitis blood, a TCR beta motif of about eight highly homologous variants appeared characteristic. A subset of motif variants has previously been described in the synovial fluid and blood of reactive arthritis. CD8+ by phenotype, disease-linked clones were relatively rare in peripheral blood.

Library preparation for TCR beta used quantitative 5'-RACE with molecular barcodes. TCRdb independently ran MiXCR on the 5' RACE reads; one entry per CDR3 protein. The table lists about 800,000 distinct CDR3 sequences, 10% to 15% of them singletons. This clonotype was observed a handful of times. Its antigen is not known. This CDR3 comprises 16 residues. The germline V and J ends were trimmed by 5 bases and 0 bases, with 14 bases remaining between them. Sequencing was performed on blood, either unsorted or a sorted T cell fraction (not recorded which). J is TRBJ1-3 and V is TRBV12-3 or TRBV12-4, with D unclear. This receptor was obtained from a male donor with ankylosing spondylitis. CDR3 in amino acids: CASSAGGPVSGNTIYF. The CDR3 region has the DNA TGTGCCAGCAGTGCCGGAGGTCCGGTCTCTGGAAACACCATATATTTT.